This passage covers 8 T cell receptor beta chains from one sample sequenced in a study of tissue T cells after allogeneic stem cell transplantation (dated 2022 in TCRdb). The time point label on this specimen signifies: mouse harvest day 7 after allogeneic transplant. Mouse grafts combined 10^7 T-cell-depleted bone marrow cells with 10^6 splenic CD5+ T cells, given via tail vein injection. The library was built by means of the immunoSEQ multiplex PCR assay. Sourced from immuneACCESS, this table was stored by TCRdb with only in-frame sequences that have V and J called. A share of the clones is absent; for the studies checked, an unresolved V gene accounts for under half, and the remainder has no known explanation. Across this sample there are 10,000 or so clones, with roughly two fifths seen only once. In total, the top ten clones hold under 2% of the sample. Input material: skin. All receptors come from a female BALB/c mouse given C57BL/6 T cells with graft-versus-host disease after an allogeneic hematopoietic cell transplant.

This clone was picked up a small number of times. The gene names given are mouse names. The read comes to an end 1 residue before the CDR3 does, leaving the germline J gene to fill in the end. The chain employs TRBV12-2 and TRBJ2-7; 8 positions agree with TRBD1. Trimming at V came to 4 bases and at J to 6 bases, leaving 4 bases not matched to a gene. Germline values: CDR1 SGHLS, CDR2 HYDKME. There are 12 residues in the CDR3. CDR3 in amino acids: CASSSTGVEQYF. The CDR3 DNA, read in part, is TGTGCCAGCTCATCGACAGGGGTTGAACAGTAC.

Of note for this clone: These gene names are mouse names. The CDR3 loop is CASSRTGGAETLYF. CDR3 DNA, as far as it was read: TGTGCCAGCAGCCGGACTGGGGGGGCAGAAACGCTGTAT. The chain recombines TRBV3 with TRBJ2-3, with 11 nucleotides matching TRBD2. The sequence runs out 1 residue before the end of the CDR3; the remainder is reconstructed from the germline J gene. CDR1 is SNHLY and CDR2 is FYNGKV in the germline V gene (reference sequence). CDR3 size: 14 residues. Trimming cost V 5 bases and J 3 bases; bases outside gene matches: 1. Combining the CDR3 with reference TRBV3 and TRBJ2-3 gives the whole variable domain GPKVLQIPSHQIIDMGQMVTLNCDPVSNHLYFYWYKQILGQQMEFLVNFYNGKVMEKSKLFKDQFSVERPDGSYFTLKIQPTALEDSAVYFCASSRTGGAETLYFGSGTRLTVL.

Of note for this clone: Germline and genes: mouse. The DNA ends 1 residue before the CDR3 does, and the rest of the CDR3 is filled in from the germline J gene. This chain connects TRBV14 to TRBJ1-4, with D possibly TRBD1 on 5 matching bases. With 1 base removed from V and 3 bases from J, the gap between germline ends came to 7 bases. This CDR3 has 14 amino acids. Germline CDR1 and CDR2: SGHDT and FRDEAV. The sequenced CDR3 bases are TGTGCCAGCAGTTTCGAGGGGCCCAACGAAAGATTATTT. Its protein product is CASSFEGPNERLF. The full-length CDR3 reads as CASSFEGPNERLFF.

Comments on this clone: Gene names and germline match the mouse. The sequence runs out 1 residue before the end of the CDR3; the remainder is reconstructed from the germline J gene. The chain joins TRBV26 to TRBJ2-7; D call uncertain. The CDR3 is made up of 12 amino acids. Germline CDR1 and CDR2: KGHPV and FQNQEV (reference sequence). Trimming shortened V by 2 bases and J by 3 bases, and 5 bases separated the two germline ends. Incomplete CDR3 DNA: TGTGCCAGCAGTCTGAACATCTATGAACAGTAC. It codes for CASSLNIYEQY. The entire CDR3 protein is CASSLNIYEQYF.

Worth noting for this clone: All gene names here are mouse names. The CDR3 extends 1 residue past the end of the read, so its final part is completed from the germline J gene. The chain joins TRBV26 to TRBJ2-5; 8 bases map to TRBD1. V shed 0 bases, J shed 3 bases, and the junction held 2 bases outside the gene matches. The CDR3 length is 15 residues. The germline CDR1 and CDR2 sequences are KGHPV and FQNQEV (reference sequence). The CDR3 DNA, read in part, is TGTGCCAGCAGTCTGTCCAGGGGGCGTCAAGACACCCAGTAC. Translated, it gives CASSLSRGRQDTQY. The whole CDR3 region reads CASSLSRGRQDTQYF.

Worth noting for this clone: Mouse names are used for the genes. The read ends 1 residue before the CDR3 terminus; that terminus is restored from the germline J gene. The chain uses TRBV13-1 and TRBJ2-3; 8 bases are a match to TRBD2. Losses at the gene ends were 0 bases for V and 2 bases for J; bases not matched to a gene: 5. Germline V CDR1 and CDR2: NSHNY, SYGAGN. The CDR3 totals 16 residues. This CDR3 reads CASSDARGGFAETLYF. The CDR3 bases that were read are TGTGCCAGCAGTGATGCCCGGGGGGGCTTTGCAGAAACGCTGTAT.

As regards this clone: These gene names are mouse names. With the read ending 1 residue before the CDR3 end, the germline J gene is used to fill in that end. This chain joins TRBV15 and TRBJ1-1; the D gene is possibly TRBD1 (5 bases). This CDR3 region has 12 residues. The germline V and J ends were trimmed by 6 bases and 1 base, with 6 bases remaining between them. CDR1 and CDR2 (germline): SGHND, FRSKSL. Incomplete CDR3 DNA: TGTGCCAGCAGCACAGGGAACACAGAAGTCTTC. It yields the protein CASSTGNTEVF. The full CDR3 is CASSTGNTEVFF.

Concerning this clone itself: Mouse germline and gene names are used. The sequenced fragment ends 1 residue before the CDR3 boundary, so the rest is inferred from the germline J gene. Distinct nucleotide sequences in the sample also encode this CDR3. The chain carries TRBV26 and TRBJ1-1; no firm D call. The ends were cut back, 6 bases at V and 0 bases at J, with 8 bases in the middle. The germline CDR1 and CDR2 sequences are KGHPV and FQNQEV (reference sequence). This CDR3 has 13 amino acids. The CDR3 sequence is CASSPNANTEVFF. The sequenced part of the CDR3 DNA is TGTGCCAGCAGCCCAAATGCAAACACAGAAGTCTTC.